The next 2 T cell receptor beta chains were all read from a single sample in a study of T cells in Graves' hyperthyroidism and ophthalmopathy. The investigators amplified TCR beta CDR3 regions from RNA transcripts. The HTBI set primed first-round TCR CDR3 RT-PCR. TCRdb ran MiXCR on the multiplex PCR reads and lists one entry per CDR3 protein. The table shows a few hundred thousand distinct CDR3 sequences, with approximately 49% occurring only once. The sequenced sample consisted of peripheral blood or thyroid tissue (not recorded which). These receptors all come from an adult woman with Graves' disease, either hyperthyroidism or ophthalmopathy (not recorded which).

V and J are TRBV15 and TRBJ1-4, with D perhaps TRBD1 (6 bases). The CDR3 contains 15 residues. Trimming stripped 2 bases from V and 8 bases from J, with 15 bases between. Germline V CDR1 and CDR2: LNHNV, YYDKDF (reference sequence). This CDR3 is CATSRYKDRKEKLFF. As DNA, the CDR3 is TGTGCCACCAGCAGATATAAGGACAGAAAGGAAAAACTGTTTTTT.

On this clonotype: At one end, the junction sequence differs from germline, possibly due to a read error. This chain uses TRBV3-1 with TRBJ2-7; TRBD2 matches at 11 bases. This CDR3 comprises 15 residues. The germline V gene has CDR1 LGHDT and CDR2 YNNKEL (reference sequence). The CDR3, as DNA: TGTGCCAGCAGCCAAGGAGTAGCGGGGGGGTACGAGCAGCACTTC. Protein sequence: CASSQGVAGGYEQHF.